This TCR beta chain was identified in a study of blood T cell repertoires in COVID-19. Background on the study: The United States, Italy and Spain were the sources of the acute and convalescent COVID-19 samples. PBMCs, B-cell-depleted T cells, or T cells were the source of the cDNA or gDNA that made up the material.

The method was immunoSEQ multiplex PCR; TCRdb's version includes in-frame clones alone and lacks a portion of them. Of 200,000 to 300,000 clones listed, 88% are singletons. The CDR3 loop spans 15 amino acids. After removal of 5 bases from V and 4 bases from J, the junction contained 7 bases not matched to a gene. In germline, CDR1 is LNHDA, CDR2 SQIVND (reference sequence). The study recruited people aged roughly 18 to 89 years across approximately 25 US areas. Cohort assignment relied on participant-reported clinical history. The receptor comes from a woman between 40 and 50 years old with acute COVID-19. Material: PBMCs or T cells enriched from blood (not recorded which). This rearrangement joins TRBV19 to TRBJ2-2; 7 bases fit TRBD1. CDR3 DNA: TGTGCCAGTAGTGCTGACAGGGCTTTCACCGGGGAGCTGTTTTTT. Residues: CASSADRAFTGELFF.